Below, one T cell receptor (beta chain) is given with its context. Its target is not known. The data originate from a study of OX40 agonist ivuxolimab in advanced cancers. Overall study context: A history of anti-PD-1, anti-PD-L1 or anti-CTLA-4 therapy was acceptable, and more than 30% had some.

The protocol was immunoSEQ multiplex PCR, while the TCRdb copy is restricted to in-frame clones and leaves out a portion. This sample has roughly 28,000 clones; about 90% occur once, and the top ten carry approximately 16%. Findings of the study overall: More expanded clones were seen, on average, in CD8+ T cells than in CD4+. The antigen specificity of the peripheral T cells (those that were expanded) was not determined.

The CDR3 covers 15 residues. Germline V gene lookup returns CDR1 SGDLS and CDR2 YYNGEE. The J segment lost 5 bases and the V segment lost 4 bases, leaving 8 bases of the junction unmatched. The clonotype was recovered from an adult with an advanced solid tumor such as melanoma, head and neck, liver or kidney cancer. The source was CD4+ or CD8+ T cells sorted from blood, collected in a trial of the OX40 agonist ivuxolimab. The chain combines TRBV9 with TRBJ2-5, with 10 bases that match TRBD2. CDR3 coding DNA: TGTGCCAGCAGCCCCGATAGCGGGAGGTTGGAGACCCAGTACTTC. As protein: CASSPDSGRLETQYF.